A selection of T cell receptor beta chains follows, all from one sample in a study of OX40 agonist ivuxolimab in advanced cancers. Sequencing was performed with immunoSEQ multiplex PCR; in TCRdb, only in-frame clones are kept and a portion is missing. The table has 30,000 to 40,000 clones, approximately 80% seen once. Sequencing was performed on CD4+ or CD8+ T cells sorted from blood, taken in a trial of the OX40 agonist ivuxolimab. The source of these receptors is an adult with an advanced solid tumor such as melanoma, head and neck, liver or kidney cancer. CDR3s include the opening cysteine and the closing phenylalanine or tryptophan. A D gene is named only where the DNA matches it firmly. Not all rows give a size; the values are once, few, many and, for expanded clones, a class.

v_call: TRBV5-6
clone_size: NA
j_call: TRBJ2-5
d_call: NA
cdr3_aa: CASSLAGSEETQYF
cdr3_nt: TGTGCCAGCAGCTTGGCGGGTAGCGAAGAGACCCAGTACTTC

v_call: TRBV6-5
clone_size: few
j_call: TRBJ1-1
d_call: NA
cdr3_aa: CASTPPRGSGAEAFF
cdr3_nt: TGTGCCAGCACCCCCCCCCGGGGTTCTGGGGCAGAAGCTTTCTTT

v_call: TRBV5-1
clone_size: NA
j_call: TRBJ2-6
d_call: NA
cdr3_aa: CASSLEFGANVLTF
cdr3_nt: TGCGCCAGCAGCTTGGAATTCGGGGCCAACGTCCTGACTTTC

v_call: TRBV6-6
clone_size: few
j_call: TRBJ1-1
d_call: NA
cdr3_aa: CASRRDEGTAEAFF
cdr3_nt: TGTGCCAGCAGAAGGGATGAGGGAACTGCTGAAGCTTTCTTT

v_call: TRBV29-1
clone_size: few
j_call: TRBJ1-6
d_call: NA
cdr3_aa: CSPGVSPLHF
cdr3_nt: TGCAGCCCGGGGGTTTCACCCCTCCACTTT

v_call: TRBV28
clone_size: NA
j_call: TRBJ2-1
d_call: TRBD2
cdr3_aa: CASSGGGLAGYNEQFF
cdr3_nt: TGTGCCAGCAGCGGTGGGGGGCTAGCGGGTTACAATGAGCAGTTCTTC

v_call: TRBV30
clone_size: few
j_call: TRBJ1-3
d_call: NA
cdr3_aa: CAWTFGSGNTIYF
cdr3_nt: TGTGCCTGGACGTTCGGCTCTGGAAACACCATATATTTT

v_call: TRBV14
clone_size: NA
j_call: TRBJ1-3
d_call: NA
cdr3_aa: CASSPNGLSGNTIYF
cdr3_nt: TGTGCCAGCAGCCCCAACGGACTCTCTGGAAACACCATATATTTT

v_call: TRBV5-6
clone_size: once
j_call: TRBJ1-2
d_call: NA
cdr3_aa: CASSLEPQSQGGYTF
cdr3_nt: TGTGCCAGCAGCTTGGAACCACAGTCACAGGGAGGCTACACCTTC

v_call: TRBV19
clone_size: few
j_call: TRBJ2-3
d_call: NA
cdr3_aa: CASGGGPRNTQYF
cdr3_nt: TGTGCCAGTGGAGGGGGGCCGCGGAATACGCAGTATTTT

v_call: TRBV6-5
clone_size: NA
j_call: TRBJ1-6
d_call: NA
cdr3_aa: CASSFETGNNSPLHF
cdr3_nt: TGTGCCAGCAGTTTTGAGACGGGAAATAATTCACCCCTCCACTTT

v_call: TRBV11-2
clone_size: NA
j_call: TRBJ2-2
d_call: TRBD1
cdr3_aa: CASSLVTGAGELFF
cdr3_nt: TGTGCCAGCAGCTTAGTTACAGGGGCCGGGGAGCTGTTTTTT

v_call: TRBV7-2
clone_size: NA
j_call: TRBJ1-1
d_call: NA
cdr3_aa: CASGSSGNTEAFF
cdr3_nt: TGTGCCAGCGGATCGAGCGGGAACACTGAAGCTTTCTTT

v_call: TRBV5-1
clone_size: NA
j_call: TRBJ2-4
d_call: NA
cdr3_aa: CASSLELAKNIQYF
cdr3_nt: TGCGCCAGCAGCTTGGAGTTAGCCAAAAACATTCAGTACTTC

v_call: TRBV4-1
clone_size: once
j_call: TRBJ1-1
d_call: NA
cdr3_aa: CASSHDNTEAFF
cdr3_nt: TGCGCCAGCAGCCATGATAACACTGAAGCTTTCTTT

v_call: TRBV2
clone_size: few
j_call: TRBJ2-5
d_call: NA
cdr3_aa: CASKGGRNQETQYF
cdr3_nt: TGTGCCAGCAAGGGGGGGCGGAACCAAGAGACCCAGTACTTC

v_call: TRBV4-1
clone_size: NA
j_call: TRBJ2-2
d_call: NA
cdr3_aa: CASSQGLGAGELFF
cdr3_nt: TGCGCCAGCAGCCAAGGGCTGGGGGCCGGGGAGCTGTTTTTT

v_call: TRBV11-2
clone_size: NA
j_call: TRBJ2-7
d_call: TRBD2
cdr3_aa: CASSSSGTLEQYF
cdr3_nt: TGTGCCAGCAGCTCGAGCGGGACTCTCGAGCAGTACTTC

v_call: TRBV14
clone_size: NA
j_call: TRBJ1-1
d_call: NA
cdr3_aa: CASSQRQGSTEAFF
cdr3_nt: TGTGCCAGCAGCCAACGGCAGGGGAGCACTGAAGCTTTCTTT

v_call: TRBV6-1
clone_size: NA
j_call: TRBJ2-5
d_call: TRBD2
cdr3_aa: CASRAGGHQETQYF
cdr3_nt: TGTGCCAGCAGAGCGGGGGGGCATCAAGAGACCCAGTACTTC

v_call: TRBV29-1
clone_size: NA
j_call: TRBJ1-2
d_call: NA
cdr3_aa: CSVEAGSLGYTF
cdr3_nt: TGCAGCGTTGAAGCCGGCAGCTTGGGCTACACCTTC

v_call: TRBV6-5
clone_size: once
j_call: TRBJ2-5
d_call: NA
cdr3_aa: CASSTGKETQYF
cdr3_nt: TGTGCCAGCAGCACAGGGAAAGAGACCCAGTACTTC

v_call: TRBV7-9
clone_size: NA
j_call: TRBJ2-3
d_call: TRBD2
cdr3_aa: CASSLGAGGSTDTQYF
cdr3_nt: TGTGCCAGCAGCTTAGGTGCGGGAGGTTCCACAGATACGCAGTATTTT

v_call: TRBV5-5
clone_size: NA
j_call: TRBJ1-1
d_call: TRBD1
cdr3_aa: CASSNQHRGTEAFF
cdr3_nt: TGTGCCAGCAGCAACCAGCACAGGGGAACTGAAGCTTTCTTT

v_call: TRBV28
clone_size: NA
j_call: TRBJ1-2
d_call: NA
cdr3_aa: CASSRDSIDGYTF
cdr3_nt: TGTGCCAGCAGTAGAGACAGTATCGATGGCTACACCTTC

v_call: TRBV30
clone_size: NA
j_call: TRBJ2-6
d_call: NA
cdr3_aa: CAWATGRGANVLTF
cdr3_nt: TGTGCCTGGGCTACAGGGAGAGGGGCCAACGTCCTGACTTTC

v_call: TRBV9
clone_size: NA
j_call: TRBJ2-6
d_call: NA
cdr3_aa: CASSVGERISGANVLTF
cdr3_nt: TGTGCCAGCAGCGTAGGGGAACGGATCTCTGGGGCCAACGTCCTGACTTTC

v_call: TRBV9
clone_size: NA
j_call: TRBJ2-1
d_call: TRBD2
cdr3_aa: CASSVGVSGTHNEQFF
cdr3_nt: TGTGCCAGCAGCGTAGGAGTTAGCGGGACCCACAATGAGCAGTTCTTC

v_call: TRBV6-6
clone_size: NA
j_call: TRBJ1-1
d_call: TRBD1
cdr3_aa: CASSYRTGGTEAFF
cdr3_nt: TGTGCCAGCAGTTACCGGACAGGGGGCACTGAAGCTTTCTTT

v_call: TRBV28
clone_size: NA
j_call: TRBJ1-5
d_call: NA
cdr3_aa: CASIDVLDQPQHF
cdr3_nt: TGTGCCAGCATTGACGTCCTTGATCAGCCCCAGCATTTT